The sample holds a few counts of the clone carrying this TCR beta chain. As yet, its antigen is unknown. The data originate from a study of T-cell reconstitution after alpha-beta-depleted transplantation in children. This CDR3 is 14 amino acids long. The germline V and J ends were trimmed by 5 bases and 0 bases, with 8 bases remaining between them. Germline CDR1 reads SQVTM; CDR2 reads ANQGSEA. During its preparation, the TCRbeta library received unique molecular identifiers. TCRdb re-analysed the PCR reads in MiXCR, keeping a single row per CDR3 protein. Here the sample spans about 220,000 distinct CDR3 sequences, over 15% being singletons. Overall study findings and caveats: Where alpha-beta T cells came from about two months after transplant was reportedly several hundred expanded graft clones. In some patients, recipient T cells and intrathymic progenitors surviving conditioning explained high day-60 diversity. Newly made T cells mostly supplied T-cell counts and diversity one year after transplant.

The clonotype originates from a male patient aged 2-10 years who had a stem cell transplant for acute lymphoblastic leukemia, so the T cells may come from the graft donor. The specimen comprised PBMCs, mostly from graft donor cells, sampled 360 days after TCRalphabeta/CD19-depleted stem cell transplant. V and J are TRBV29-1 and TRBJ2-6; unclear D gene. The CDR3 DNA reads as TGCAGCGTTACGGACGGCTCTGGGGCCAACGTCCTGACTTTC. This translates into CSVTDGSGANVLTF.